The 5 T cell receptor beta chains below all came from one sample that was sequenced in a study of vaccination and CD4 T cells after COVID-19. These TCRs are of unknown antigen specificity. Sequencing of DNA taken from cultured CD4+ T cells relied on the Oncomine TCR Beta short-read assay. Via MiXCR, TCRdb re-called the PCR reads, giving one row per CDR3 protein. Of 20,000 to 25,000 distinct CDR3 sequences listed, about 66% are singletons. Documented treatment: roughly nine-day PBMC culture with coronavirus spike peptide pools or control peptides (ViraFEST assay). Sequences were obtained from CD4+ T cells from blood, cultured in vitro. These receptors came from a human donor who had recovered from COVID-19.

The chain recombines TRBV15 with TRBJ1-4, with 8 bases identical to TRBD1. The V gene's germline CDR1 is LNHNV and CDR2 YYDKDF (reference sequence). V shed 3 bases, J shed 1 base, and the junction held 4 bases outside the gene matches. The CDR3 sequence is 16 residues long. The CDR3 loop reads CATSRTGAQTNEKLFF. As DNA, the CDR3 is TGTGCCACCAGCAGGACAGGGGCTCAAACTAATGAAAAACTGTTTTTT.

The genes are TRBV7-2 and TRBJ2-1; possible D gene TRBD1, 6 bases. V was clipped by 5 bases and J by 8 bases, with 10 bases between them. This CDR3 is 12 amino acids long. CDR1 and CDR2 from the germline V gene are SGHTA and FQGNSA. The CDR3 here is CASSKGVYEQFF. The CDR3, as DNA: TGTGCCAGCAGCAAGGGGGTTTATGAGCAGTTCTTC.

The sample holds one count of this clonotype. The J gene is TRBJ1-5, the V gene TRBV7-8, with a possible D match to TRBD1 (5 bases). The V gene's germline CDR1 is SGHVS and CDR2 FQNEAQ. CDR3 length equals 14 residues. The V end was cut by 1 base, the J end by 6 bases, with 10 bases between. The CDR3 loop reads CASSLDGGSQPQHF. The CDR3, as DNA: TGTGCCAGCAGCTTAGATGGGGGGTCTCAGCCCCAGCATTTT.

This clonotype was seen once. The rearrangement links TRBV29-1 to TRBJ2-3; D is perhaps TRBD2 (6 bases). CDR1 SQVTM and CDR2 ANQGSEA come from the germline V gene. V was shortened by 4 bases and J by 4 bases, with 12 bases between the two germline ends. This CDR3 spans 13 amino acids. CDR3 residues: CSVGGTGADTQYF. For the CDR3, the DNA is TGCAGCGTTGGCGGGACGGGGGCAGATACGCAGTATTTT.

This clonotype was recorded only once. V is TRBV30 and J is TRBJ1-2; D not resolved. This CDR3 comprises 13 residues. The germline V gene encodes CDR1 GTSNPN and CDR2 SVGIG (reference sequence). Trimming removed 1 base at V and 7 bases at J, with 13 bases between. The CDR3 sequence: CAWSAQLGIGYTF. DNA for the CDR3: TGTGCCTGGAGTGCACAGTTGGGGATTGGCTACACCTTC.